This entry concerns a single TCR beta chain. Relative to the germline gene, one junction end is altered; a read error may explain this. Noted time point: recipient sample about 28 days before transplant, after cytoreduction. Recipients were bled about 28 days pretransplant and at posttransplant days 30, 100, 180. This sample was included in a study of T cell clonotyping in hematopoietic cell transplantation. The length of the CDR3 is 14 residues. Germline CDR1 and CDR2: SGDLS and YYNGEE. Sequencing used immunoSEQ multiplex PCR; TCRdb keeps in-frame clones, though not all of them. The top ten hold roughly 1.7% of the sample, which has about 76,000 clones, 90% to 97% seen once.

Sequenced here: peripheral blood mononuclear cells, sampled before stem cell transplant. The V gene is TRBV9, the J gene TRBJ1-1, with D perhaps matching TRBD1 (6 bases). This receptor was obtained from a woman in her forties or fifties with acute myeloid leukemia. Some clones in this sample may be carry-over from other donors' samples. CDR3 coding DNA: TGTGCCAGCAGCGTGAATGACAGGTACACCGAAGCTTTCTTT. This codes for CASSVNDRYTEAFF.